The present T cell receptor beta chain was sequenced within a study of T cell responses to AZD1222 COVID-19 vaccine. Trimming shortened V by 5 bases and J by 7 bases, and 17 bases separated the two germline ends. This CDR3 comprises 15 residues. Germline loops: CDR1 LNHDA, CDR2 SQIVND (reference sequence). The method was immunoSEQ multiplex PCR; TCRdb's version includes in-frame clones alone and lacks a portion of them. The data contain roughly 200,000 clones, roughly 90% of them singletons. The source is an adult who received the AZD1222 COVID-19 vaccine. Here the sequenced sample was peripheral blood, taken 28 days after the second AZD1222 dose. V and J are TRBV19 and TRBJ2-2, with D hard to call. This CDR3 reads CASSGRSDVIGELFF. The DNA for the CDR3 is TGTGCCAGTAGTGGACGCTCGGACGTGATCGGGGAGCTGTTTTTT.